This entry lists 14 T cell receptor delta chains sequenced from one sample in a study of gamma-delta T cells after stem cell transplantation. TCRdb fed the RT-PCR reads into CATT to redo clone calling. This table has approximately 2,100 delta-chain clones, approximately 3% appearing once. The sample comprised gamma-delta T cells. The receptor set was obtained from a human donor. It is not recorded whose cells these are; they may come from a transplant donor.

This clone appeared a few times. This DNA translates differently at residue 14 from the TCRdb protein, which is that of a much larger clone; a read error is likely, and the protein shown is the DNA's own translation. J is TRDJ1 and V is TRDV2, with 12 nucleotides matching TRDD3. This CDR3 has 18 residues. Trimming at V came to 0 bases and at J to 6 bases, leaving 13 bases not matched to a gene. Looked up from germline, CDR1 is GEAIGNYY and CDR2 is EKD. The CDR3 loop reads CACDTLAPGGYGTNKLIF. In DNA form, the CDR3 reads TGTGCCTGTGACACCCTAGCCCCTGGGGGATACGGGACCAATAAACTCATCTTT.

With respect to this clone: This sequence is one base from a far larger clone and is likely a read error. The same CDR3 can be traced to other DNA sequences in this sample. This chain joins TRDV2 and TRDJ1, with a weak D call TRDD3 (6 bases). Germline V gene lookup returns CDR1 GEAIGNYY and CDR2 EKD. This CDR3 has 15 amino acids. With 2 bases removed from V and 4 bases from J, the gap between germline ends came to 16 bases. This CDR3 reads CACDNLGDQDDKLIF. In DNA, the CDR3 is TGTGCCTGTGACAACCTAGGGGATCAGGACGATAAACTCATCTTT.

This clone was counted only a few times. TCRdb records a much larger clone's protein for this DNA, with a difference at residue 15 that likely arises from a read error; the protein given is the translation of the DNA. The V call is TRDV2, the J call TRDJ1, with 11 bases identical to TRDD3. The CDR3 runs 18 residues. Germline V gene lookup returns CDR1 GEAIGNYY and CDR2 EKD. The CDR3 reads CACDTVDGGYAGTDELIF. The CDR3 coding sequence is TGTGCCTGTGACACCGTTGATGGGGGATACGCAGGGACCGATGAACTCATCTTT.

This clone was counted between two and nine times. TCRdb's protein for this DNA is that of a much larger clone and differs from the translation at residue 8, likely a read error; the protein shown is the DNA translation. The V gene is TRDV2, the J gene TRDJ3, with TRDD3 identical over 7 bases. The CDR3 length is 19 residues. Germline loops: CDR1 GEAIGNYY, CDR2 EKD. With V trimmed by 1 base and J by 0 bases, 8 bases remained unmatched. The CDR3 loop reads CACDTILRDTSWDTRQMFF. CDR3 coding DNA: TGTGCCTGTGACACAATACTGAGGGATACCTCCTGGGACACCCGACAGATGTTTTTC.

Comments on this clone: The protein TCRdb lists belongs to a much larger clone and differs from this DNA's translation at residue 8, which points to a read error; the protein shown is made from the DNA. In DNA, the CDR3 is TGTGCCTGTGACACCCTGGGGAAGGCCGAGACTGATAAACTCATCTTT. Amino acid sequence: CACDTLGKAETDKLIF. The chain links TRDV2 to TRDJ1; D might be TRDD3 (6 bases). Deletions cut 0 bases from V and 5 bases from J, with 18 bases between. CDR1 is GEAIGNYY, CDR2 EKD, per germline. The CDR3 is made up of 16 amino acids.

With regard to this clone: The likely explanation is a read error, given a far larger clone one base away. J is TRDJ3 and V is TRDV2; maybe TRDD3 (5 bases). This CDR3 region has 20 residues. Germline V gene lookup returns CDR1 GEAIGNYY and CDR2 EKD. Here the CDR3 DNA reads TGTGCCTGTGACACCGGGGGGTTTCTCCCGAACTCCTGTGACACCCGACAGATGTTTTTC. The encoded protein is CACDTGGFLPNSCDTRQMFF.

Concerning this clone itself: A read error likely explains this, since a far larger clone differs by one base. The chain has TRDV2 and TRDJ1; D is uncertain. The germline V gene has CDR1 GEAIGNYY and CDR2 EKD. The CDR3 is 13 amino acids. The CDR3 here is CARDHLDGRKLIF. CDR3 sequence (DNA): TGTGCCCGTGACCACTTGGACGGGCGAAAACTCATCTTT.

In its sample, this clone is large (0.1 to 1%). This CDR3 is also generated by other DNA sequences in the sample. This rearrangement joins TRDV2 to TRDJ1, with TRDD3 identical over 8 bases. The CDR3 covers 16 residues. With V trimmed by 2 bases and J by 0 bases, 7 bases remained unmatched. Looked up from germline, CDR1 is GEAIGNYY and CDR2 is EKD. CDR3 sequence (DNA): TGTGCCTGTGACAGGCTGGGGGAACTGTACACCGATAAACTCATCTTT. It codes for CACDRLGELYTDKLIF.

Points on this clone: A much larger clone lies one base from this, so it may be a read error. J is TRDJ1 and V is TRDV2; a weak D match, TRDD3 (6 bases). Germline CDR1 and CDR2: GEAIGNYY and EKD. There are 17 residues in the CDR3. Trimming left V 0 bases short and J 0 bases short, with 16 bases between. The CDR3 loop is CACDTVGALSYTDKLIF. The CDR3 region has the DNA TGTGCCTGTGACACCGTGGGGGCTTTATCGTACACCGATAAACTCATCTTT.

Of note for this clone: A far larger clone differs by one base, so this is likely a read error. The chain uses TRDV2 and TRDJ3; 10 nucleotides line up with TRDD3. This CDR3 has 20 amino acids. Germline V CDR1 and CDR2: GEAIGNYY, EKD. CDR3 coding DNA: TGTGCCTGTGGCACCCTGTCGGGGGATACGCGAGCCTGGGACACCCGACAGATGTTTTTC. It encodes CACGTLSGDTRAWDTRQMFF.

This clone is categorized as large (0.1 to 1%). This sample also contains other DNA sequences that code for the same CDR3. The CDR3 is CACDSLASGDTVPYTDKLIF. CDR3 bases: TGTGCCTGTGACTCCCTTGCGTCTGGCGATACAGTCCCCTACACCGATAAACTCATCTTT. This chain links TRDV2 with TRDJ1, with TRDD3 as a possible D gene (5 bases). The ends were cut back, 3 bases at V and 0 bases at J, with 28 bases in the middle. Germline CDR1 reads GEAIGNYY; CDR2 reads EKD. This CDR3 region has 20 residues.

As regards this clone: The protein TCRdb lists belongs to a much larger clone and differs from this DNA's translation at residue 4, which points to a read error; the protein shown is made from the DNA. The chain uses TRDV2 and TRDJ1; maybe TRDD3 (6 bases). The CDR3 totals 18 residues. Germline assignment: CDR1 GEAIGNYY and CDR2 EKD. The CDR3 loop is CACNTSLRPTGGEYKLIF. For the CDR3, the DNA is TGTGCCTGTAACACCTCGCTGAGGCCTACAGGGGGAGAATATAAACTCATCTTT.

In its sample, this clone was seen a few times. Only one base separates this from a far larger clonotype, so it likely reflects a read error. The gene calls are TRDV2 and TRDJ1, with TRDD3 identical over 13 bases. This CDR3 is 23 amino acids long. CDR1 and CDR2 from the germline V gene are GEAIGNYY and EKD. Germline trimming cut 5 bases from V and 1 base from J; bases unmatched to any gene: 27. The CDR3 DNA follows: TGTGCCTGTGCCCCTATACCACTTCCTACAACTGGGGGATACGGGCCGTCCACCGATAAACTCATCTTT. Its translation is CACAPIPLPTTGGYGPSTDKLIF.

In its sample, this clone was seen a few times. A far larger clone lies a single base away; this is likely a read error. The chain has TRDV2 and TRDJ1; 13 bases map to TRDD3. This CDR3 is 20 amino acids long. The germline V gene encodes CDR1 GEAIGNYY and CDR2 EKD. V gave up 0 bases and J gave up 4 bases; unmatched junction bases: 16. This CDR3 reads CACDTVTGGYAQRAIDKLIF. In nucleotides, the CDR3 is TGTGCCTGTGACACCGTTACTGGGGGATACGCCCAAAGGGCCATCGATAAACTCATCTTT.